This T cell receptor (beta chain) comes out of a study of CD4+ T cells in melanoma. Measured with immunoSEQ multiplex PCR; TCRdb has only the in-frame clones, and not every one. The sample records 13,000 or so clones, roughly 72% being singletons. Study-level findings and limits: Reportedly, melanoma neoantigen-specific CD4+ T cells showed varied differentiation states.

As concerns this clone: Its antigen is not known.

This CDR3 spans 13 amino acids. With 3 bases removed from V and 6 bases from J, the gap between germline ends came to 12 bases. The germline gives CDR1 SGHAT, CDR2 FQDESV (reference sequence). The source is a human donor with melanoma. Specimen: cells from a culture (not recorded whether cultured in vitro). The rearrangement links TRBV11-1 to TRBJ2-7; D is undetermined. The CDR3 loop is CASSFYLSGEQYF. Written as DNA, the CDR3 is TGTGCCAGCAGCTTTTACCTATCCGGCGAGCAGTACTTC.